Listed here are 30 T cell receptor beta chains from one sample, sequenced in a study of beta chain features in type 1 diabetes. Expressed TCRB transcripts got sequenced, as all isolated RNA was reverse transcribed. Profiling relied on immunoSEQ multiplex PCR, and the TCRdb table lists in-frame clones only, not all of them. The table shows around 200,000 clones, with around an eighth occurring only once. Sequencing was done on a sample of central memory CD4+ T cells from blood. The receptors shown here come from a woman between 18 and 29 years old in good health.

J is TRBJ2-2 and V is TRBV12-5; D is perhaps TRBD2 (5 bases). This CDR3 has 16 amino acids. Trimming stripped 0 bases from V and 5 bases from J, with 13 bases between. Germline values: CDR1 LGHNT, CDR2 FRNRAP. CDR3 sequence: CASGLVPPEGTGELFF. The CDR3 nucleotides are TGTGCTAGTGGTTTGGTACCCCCAGAGGGAACCGGGGAGCTGTTTTTT.

J is TRBJ1-1 and V is TRBV30; D ambiguous. This CDR3 is 11 amino acids long. Germline V lookup: CDR1 GTSNPN, CDR2 SVGIG (reference sequence). Trimming removed 4 bases from V and 7 bases from J, with 10 bases in between. This CDR3 reads CAWNQAVEAFF. CDR3 DNA sequence: TGTGCCTGGAACCAGGCCGTTGAAGCTTTCTTT.

This clone showed up many times. Other DNA sequences from this sample encode an identical CDR3 as well. The chain links TRBV29-1 to TRBJ2-5; possibly TRBD2 for D (6 bases). Germline V lookup: CDR1 SQVTM, CDR2 ANQGSEA. V lost 7 bases and J lost 2, with 8 bases in between. This CDR3 is 11 amino acids long. CDR3 sequence (DNA): TGCAGCGGGGCGGGACAAGAGACCCAGTACTTC. Residues: CSGAGQETQYF.

The sample holds one count of this clone. The chain couples TRBV7-2 to TRBJ2-1; maybe TRBD1 (5 bases). Germline lookup yields CDR1 SGHTA and CDR2 FQGNSA. The CDR3 loop spans 14 amino acids. With 5 bases removed from V and 2 bases from J, the gap between germline ends came to 10 bases. CDR3: CASSPEGAYNEQFF. The CDR3 DNA reads as TGTGCCAGCAGCCCGGAAGGGGCCTACAATGAGCAGTTCTTC.

The chain is built from TRBV28 and TRBJ2-5, with 8 nucleotides matching TRBD1. This CDR3 spans 14 amino acids. Trimming took 10 bases from V and 4 from J; bases not matched to a gene: 11. CDR1 and CDR2 (germline): MDHEN, SYDVKM. This CDR3 is CATNDRTGRETQYF. DNA of the CDR3: TGTGCCACCAATGACCGGACAGGGCGAGAGACCCAGTACTTC.

The V gene is TRBV30, the J gene TRBJ2-7; no firm D call. V was trimmed by 4 bases and J by 6 bases, leaving 13 bases between them. The CDR3 totals 12 residues. Germline V gene data show CDR1 as GTSNPN and CDR2 as SVGIG (reference sequence). The CDR3 bases are TGTGCCTGGACAGAGGAACGGAGCGAGCAGTACTTC. Translated: CAWTEERSEQYF.

This clone was seen a few times. The chain combines TRBV18 with TRBJ2-5, with D possibly matching TRBD2 (5 bases). The CDR3 is made up of 11 amino acids. Germline loops: CDR1 KGHSH, CDR2 LQKENI. Trimming took off 4 bases at V and 9 bases at J, with 9 bases between the two ends. The CDR3 reads CASSREGPQYF. The CDR3 DNA reads TGTGCCAGCTCACGCGAGGGTCCCCAGTACTTC.

In this sample, this clone turned up many times. The genes are TRBV11-2 and TRBJ2-7, with 7 bases matching TRBD2. Per germline, CDR1 SGHAT and CDR2 FQNNGV. V lost 5 bases to trimming and J lost 2 bases; unmatched junction nucleotides: 15. CDR3 size: 17 residues. The CDR3 DNA reads as TGTGCCAGCAGCCCCATACGGCGGGGGAAAAGCACCTACGAGCAGTACTTC. Amino acid sequence: CASSPIRRGKSTYEQYF. Together with reference TRBV11-2 and TRBJ2-7, the CDR3 gives the full variable domain: EAGVAQSPRYKIIEKRQSVAFWCNPISGHATLYWYQQILGQGPKLLIQFQNNGVVDDSQLPKDRFSAERLKGVDSTLKIQPAKLEDSAVYLCASSPIRRGKSTYEQYFGPGTRLTVT.

The CDR3 loop reads CASSLEWQGVAGANVLTF. CDR3 DNA: TGTGCCAGCAGCTTGGAATGGCAGGGGGTGGCTGGGGCCAACGTCCTGACTTTC. The rearrangement uses TRBV5-6 and TRBJ2-6; 7 nucleotides line up with TRBD1. The germline V gene encodes CDR1 SGHDT and CDR2 YYEEEE. The CDR3 is made up of 18 amino acids. Trimming at V came to 0 bases and at J to 2 bases, leaving 8 bases not matched to a gene. Using reference TRBV5-6 and TRBJ2-6 for the parts outside the CDR3, the full variable domain is DAGVTQSPTHLIKTRGQQVTLRCSPKSGHDTVSWYQQALGQGPQFIFQYYEEEERQRGNFPDRFSGHQFPNYSSELNVNALLLGDSALYLCASSLEWQGVAGANVLTFGAGSRLTVL.

This clone turned up a few times. The V gene is TRBV28, the J gene TRBJ2-3; possible D gene TRBD2, 6 bases. Germline-derived CDR1 and CDR2 are MDHEN and SYDVKM. This CDR3 is built from 16 residues. Trimming removed 7 bases at V and 3 bases at J, with 20 bases between. The CDR3 sequence: CASKLGGEFKTDTQYF. DNA for the CDR3: TGTGCCAGCAAACTGGGCGGGGAATTCAAAACAGATACGCAGTATTTT.

The chain recombines TRBV28 with TRBJ2-7; unclear D gene. Trimming pared 2 bases from V and 5 bases from J, leaving 7 bases between. CDR1 and CDR2 (germline): MDHEN, SYDVKM. The CDR3 has 12 amino acids. The CDR3 spells CASSLMGHEQYF. The CDR3 DNA reads TGTGCCAGCAGTTTAATGGGCCACGAGCAGTACTTC. Using reference TRBV28 and TRBJ2-7 for the parts outside the CDR3, the full variable domain is DVKVTQSSRYLVKRTGEKVFLECVQDMDHENMFWYRQDPGLGLRLIYFSYDVKMKEKGDIPEGYSVSREKKERFSLILESASTNQTSMYLCASSLMGHEQYFGPGTRLTVT.

This clone was observed a few times. CDR3 nucleotide sequence: TGTGCCAGCAGCTTGTATGGTCGGGAGCAGTACTTC. Amino acid sequence: CASSLYGREQYF. The chain has TRBV5-4 and TRBJ2-7; the D is unclear. The CDR3 consists of 12 residues. From germline, CDR1 is SGHNT and CDR2 YYREEE (reference sequence). V gave up 1 base and J gave up 7 bases, with 9 bases separating them. Using reference TRBV5-4 and TRBJ2-7 for the parts outside the CDR3, the full variable domain is ETGVTQSPTHLIKTRGQQVTLRCSSQSGHNTVSWYQQALGQGPQFIFQYYREEENGRGNFPPRFSGLQFPNYSSELNVNALELDDSALYLCASSLYGREQYFGPGTRLTVT.

This clone was observed a few times. The rearrangement links TRBV18 to TRBJ2-2, with TRBD2 matching over 9 bases. The CDR3 is made up of 15 amino acids. Germline CDR1 and CDR2: KGHSH and LQKENI. V lost 4 bases and J lost 6; bases outside the gene matches: 6. The DNA of the CDR3 is TGTGCCAGCTCACTTAGCGGGAGTTCGCCCGGGGAGCTGTTTTTT. The encoded protein is CASSLSGSSPGELFF.

The sample holds a few counts of this clone. The rearrangement joins TRBV6-1 to TRBJ1-2; 8 bases fit TRBD1. The CDR3 sequence is 15 residues long. V trimming: 4 bases; J trimming: 8 bases; junction bases outside the gene matches: 12. Per the germline V gene, CDR1 is MNHNS and CDR2 is SASEGT. This chain's CDR3 is CASSVGGQGAWGYTF. CDR3 DNA: TGTGCCAGCAGTGTTGGAGGGCAGGGGGCATGGGGCTACACCTTC.

The rearrangement joins TRBV11-2 to TRBJ2-1, with 7 bases fitting TRBD2. J gave up 8 bases and V 1 base, and 14 bases lay outside the gene matches. The CDR3 sequence is 17 residues long. Germline loops: CDR1 SGHAT, CDR2 FQNNGV. CDR3 nucleotide sequence: TGTGCCAGCAGCTTAGGGACGCTAGCGGCGGGGCGGGATGAGCAGTTCTTC. The encoded protein is CASSLGTLAAGRDEQFF.

The V gene is TRBV28, the J gene TRBJ2-1, with 7 bases identical to TRBD1. CDR3 length: 14 amino acids. The V and J ends lost 3 bases and 4 bases, in that order; junction bases with no gene match: 3. Germline assignment: CDR1 MDHEN and CDR2 SYDVKM. Written as DNA, the CDR3 is TGTGCCAGCAGTTTCTACAGGGGATACAATGAGCAGTTCTTC. Translated: CASSFYRGYNEQFF.

This clone was recorded many times. The rearrangement joins TRBV7-2 to TRBJ2-5; 7 bases are a match to TRBD1. CDR3 size: 13 residues. From germline, CDR1 is SGHTA and CDR2 FQGNSA. The V and J ends lost 6 bases and 5 bases, in that order; junction bases with no gene match: 6. The CDR3 loop reads CASSRQTGETQYF. As DNA, the CDR3 is TGTGCCAGCAGTAGACAGACAGGGGAGACCCAGTACTTC.

This clone was detected only a few times. The V and J genes are TRBV5-1 and TRBJ1-1, with D perhaps matching TRBD1 (5 bases). The V gene's germline CDR1 is SGHRS and CDR2 YFSETQ. Trimming shortened V by 0 bases and J by 3 bases, and 18 bases separated the two germline ends. The CDR3 covers 17 residues. The CDR3 here is CASSLALGVDVDTEAFF. CDR3 DNA sequence: TGCGCCAGCAGCTTGGCCCTAGGGGTGGATGTGGACACTGAAGCTTTCTTT. The full variable domain, in which reference TRBV5-1 and TRBJ1-1 provide the parts outside the CDR3, is KAGVTQTPRYLIKTRGQQVTLSCSPISGHRSVSWYQQTPGQGLQFLFEYFSETQRNKGNFPGRFSGRQFSNSRSEMNVSTLELGDSALYLCASSLALGVDVDTEAFFGQGTRLTVV.

This clone was detected only a few times. V usage is TRBV6-6 and J usage is TRBJ2-4, with D possibly TRBD2 on 5 matching bases. The V and J ends lost 0 bases and 7 bases respectively, with 13 bases between them. The CDR3 contains 15 residues. Germline V gives CDR1 MNHNY, CDR2 SVGAGI (reference sequence). The CDR3 is CASSYSPATGNIQYF. CDR3 sequence (DNA): TGTGCCAGCAGTTACTCGCCGGCAACGGGGAACATTCAGTACTTC.

The sample holds a few counts of this clone. The chain couples TRBV7-9 to TRBJ2-5, with D maybe TRBD1 (6 bases). The CDR3 is made up of 13 amino acids. Trimming shortened V by 2 bases and J by 4 bases, and 8 bases separated the two germline ends. Germline loops: CDR1 SEHNR, CDR2 FQNEAQ (reference sequence). The CDR3 is CASSLRGIETQYF. The CDR3 DNA reads TGTGCCAGCAGCTTAAGGGGGATAGAGACCCAGTACTTC.

The genes are TRBV25-1 and TRBJ1-1, with 9 nucleotides matching TRBD1. Per germline, CDR1 MGHDK and CDR2 SYGVNS. The CDR3 totals 15 residues. Losses at the gene ends were 4 bases for V and 1 base for J; bases not matched to a gene: 4. CDR3 in amino acids: CASSASGQGNTEAFF. The CDR3 coding sequence is TGTGCCAGCAGTGCTTCGGGACAGGGGAACACTGAAGCTTTCTTT.

This sequence joins TRBV11-2 and TRBJ2-1; possible D gene TRBD1, 8 bases. Trimming stripped 5 bases from V and 8 bases from J, with 19 bases between. The CDR3 consists of 15 residues. Germline values: CDR1 SGHAT, CDR2 FQNNGV. The CDR3 here is CASSRDRRGIHEQFF. Written as DNA, the CDR3 is TGTGCCAGCAGCCGGGACAGGCGGGGGATCCATGAGCAGTTCTTC.

The genes are TRBV7-9 and TRBJ1-4, with 9 positions matching TRBD1. Germline V gene sequence: CDR1 SEHNR, CDR2 FQNEAQ (reference sequence). This CDR3 comprises 12 residues. The V gene end was trimmed by 10 bases and the J gene end by 7 bases; junction bases not matched to a gene: 4. The CDR3 nucleotides are TGTGCCACAGGGACAGGGAGTGAAAAACTGTTTTTT. Its translation is CATGTGSEKLFF.

This chain uses TRBV9 with TRBJ2-2; tentative D call: TRBD2 (6 bases). Trimming took off 2 bases at V and 1 base at J, with 15 bases between the two ends. Per germline, CDR1 SGDLS and CDR2 YYNGEE. This CDR3 spans 17 amino acids. CDR3 DNA: TGTGCCAGCAGCGTTAGGTTGGAGGGGAGGAACACCGGGGAGCTGTTTTTT. It codes for CASSVRLEGRNTGELFF.

The sample holds a few counts of this clone. The chain couples TRBV7-9 to TRBJ2-1, with no clear D. The CDR3 is made up of 13 amino acids. Germline-derived CDR1 and CDR2 are SEHNR and FQNEAQ (reference sequence). The germline V and J ends were trimmed by 5 bases and 10 bases, with 15 bases remaining between them. The chain's CDR3 is CASSRPGIGEQFF. CDR3 in DNA: TGTGCCAGCAGCCGACCTGGTATCGGGGAGCAGTTCTTC.

The chain uses TRBV7-2 and TRBJ2-7, with TRBD2 as a possible D gene (6 bases). The CDR3 is made up of 14 amino acids. From germline, CDR1 is SGHTA and CDR2 FQGNSA. The germline V and J ends were trimmed by 2 bases and 5 bases, with 13 bases remaining between them. The CDR3 region is CASSLITEGNEQYF. In DNA form, the CDR3 reads TGTGCCAGCAGCTTAATAACGGAGGGAAACGAGCAGTACTTC.

This chain joins TRBV11-2 and TRBJ2-7; no reliable D call. From germline, CDR1 is SGHAT and CDR2 FQNNGV. CDR3 length: 14 residues. The V end was cut by 5 bases, the J end by 1 base, with 12 bases between. The CDR3 sequence is CASSISFSSYEQYF. Written as DNA, the CDR3 is TGTGCCAGCAGCATCTCCTTTAGTTCCTACGAGCAGTACTTC.

Only a few counts were recorded for this clone. The V call is TRBV12-5, the J call TRBJ2-7; the match to TRBD2 covers 9 bases. After removal of 0 bases from V and 2 bases from J, the junction contained 11 bases not matched to a gene. Looked up from germline, CDR1 is LGHNT and CDR2 is FRNRAP. The CDR3 totals 18 residues. The CDR3 here is CASGLVQSLAGPPYEQYF. The CDR3, as DNA: TGTGCTAGTGGTTTGGTACAAAGCCTAGCGGGACCTCCCTACGAGCAGTACTTC.

V gene TRBV18 combines with J gene TRBJ2-7, with 11 positions matching TRBD2. V gave up 3 bases and J gave up 5 bases; unmatched junction bases: 6. The CDR3 has 15 amino acids. The germline V gene encodes CDR1 KGHSH and CDR2 LQKENI. CDR3 nucleotide sequence: TGTGCCAGCTCACCCGACTTACTAGCGGGAGACGAGCAGTACTTC. This sequence encodes CASSPDLLAGDEQYF. Complete variable domain (other parts from reference TRBV18 and TRBJ2-7): NAGVMQNPRHLVRRRGQEARLRCSPMKGHSHVYWYRQLPEEGLKFMVYLQKENIIDESGMPKERFSAEFPKEGPSILRIQQVVRGDSAAYFCASSPDLLAGDEQYFGPGTRLTVT.

A few counts support this clone. The chain carries TRBV6-4 and TRBJ2-7; D possibly corresponds to TRBD1 (6 bases). Trimming took 8 bases from V and 1 from J, leaving 12 bases between them. Germline assignment: CDR1 MRHNA and CDR2 SNTAGT. The length of the CDR3 is 13 residues. CDR3 residues: CASRQDRSYEQYF. The CDR3 DNA is TGTGCCAGCCGACAGGACCGATCCTACGAGCAGTACTTC.